The T cell receptor beta chain described here comes from a study of blood T cell repertoires in COVID-19. In the study overall: The origin of the acute and convalescent COVID-19 samples was the United States, Italy and Spain. From T cells, B-cell-depleted T cells, or PBMCs came the material, which was cDNA or gDNA.

Original handling: Scientists estimated how many nucleated cells there were by amplifying reference gene primers. Sequencing used immunoSEQ multiplex PCR; TCRdb keeps in-frame clones, though not all of them. D and trimming were read from the DNA, whereas the V and J calls and clone size are those reported in that table. The sample holds about 64,000 clones, approximately 80% seen once. The CDR3 contains 15 residues. The sample was peripheral blood. This clonotype was obtained from a woman aged 60 to 75 with acute or convalescent COVID-19. The chain carries TRBV12-2 and TRBJ1-2. TRBV12-2 is a pseudogene. CDR3 DNA sequence: TGTGCAAGTCGCTTAGCGTGGAGGGGTTTCGGTGGCTACACCTTC. This translates into CASRLAWRGFGGYTF.